The sequence of this T cell receptor beta chain was determined in a study of T-cell reconstitution after alpha-beta-depleted transplantation in children (dated by TCRdb to the mid-2010s). In the study overall: Using TCR repertoire profiling, the study followed T-cell immune reconstitution in a quantitative way in children after TCRalphabeta/CD19-depleted allogeneic hematopoietic cell transplantation. The research as a whole found: About two months after transplant, the apparently early recovery of alphabetaT-cell counts reportedly depended on just several hundred clones that had expanded rapidly and came from non-depleted graft cells. In some patients, the high TCRbeta diversity seen at day 60 was put down to recipient T cells and intrathymic progenitors that had survived conditioning. Over the following months the frequencies of hyperexpanded clones went down, and after one year T-cell counts and TCRbeta diversity were mostly credited to newly produced T cells.

The treatment or condition label, read with the paper, signifies: allogeneic hematopoietic cell transplantation with graft depleted of TCRalphabeta T cells and CD19 B cells. Transplant recipients were children who received TCRalphabeta/CD19-depleted allogeneic hematopoietic cell grafts. Preparation of the library involved PCR. These reads were obtained on an Illumina HiSeq 2500. Molecular barcoding was employed in the preparation of TCR libraries, with unique molecular identifiers being used to normalize TCRbeta repertoire quantification. In TCRdb, the public reads were trimmed at Q25 with fastp and aligned with MiXCR, with productive beta chains retained. For every CDR3 protein sequence, its rows merge into one entry that carries the most common genes and DNA. Present in this sample are about a million distinct CDR3 sequences, about 26% of which were seen just once. Together, the top ten hold roughly 30% of the sample.

This clonotype was observed a few times. The clone's antigen remains unknown. The sample holds no much larger clone one base away, and base qualities are not on file. The sample consisted of PBMCs, mostly from graft donor cells, taken 360 days after TCRalphabeta/CD19-depleted stem cell transplant. The clonotype comes from a boy under two years old who had a stem cell transplant for SCID, so the T cells may come from the graft donor.

The bases read TGTGCCAGCAGCCAAGAGGGGGTTAAGCAGTTCTTC. It translates to CASSQEGVKQFF. The V and J segments used are TRBV3-1 and TRBJ2-1; the D region may be TRBD1 or TRBD2, each matching 5 bases equally. CDR1 LGHDT and CDR2 YNNKEL are derived from the germline V gene (reference sequence). The trim is 0 bases for V and 11 bases for J, with a gap of 8 bases between the germline ends. Including cysteine and phenylalanine, the CDR3 has 12 amino acids. Kept here is only the CDR3 DNA, which spans 36 bases and is read in frame from base 1.